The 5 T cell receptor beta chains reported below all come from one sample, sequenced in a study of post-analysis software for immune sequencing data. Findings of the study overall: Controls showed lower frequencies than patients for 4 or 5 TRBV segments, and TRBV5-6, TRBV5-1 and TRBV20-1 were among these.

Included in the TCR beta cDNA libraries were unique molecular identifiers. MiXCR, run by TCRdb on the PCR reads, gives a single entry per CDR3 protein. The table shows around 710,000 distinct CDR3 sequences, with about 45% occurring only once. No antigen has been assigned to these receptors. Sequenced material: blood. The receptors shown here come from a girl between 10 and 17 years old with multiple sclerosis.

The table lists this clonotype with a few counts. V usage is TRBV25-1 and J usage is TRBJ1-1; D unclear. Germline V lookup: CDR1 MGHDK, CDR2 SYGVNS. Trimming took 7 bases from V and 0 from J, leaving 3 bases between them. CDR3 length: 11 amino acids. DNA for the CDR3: TGTGCCAGCACCATGAACACTGAAGCTTTCTTT. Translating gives CASTMNTEAFF.

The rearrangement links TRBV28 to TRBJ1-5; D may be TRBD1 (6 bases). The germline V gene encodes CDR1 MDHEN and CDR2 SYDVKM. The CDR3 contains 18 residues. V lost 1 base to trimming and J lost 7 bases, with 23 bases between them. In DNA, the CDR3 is TGTGCCAGCAGTTTATACCCAGGGACGGAGGGGGGTACCCAGCCCCAGCATTTT. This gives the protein CASSLYPGTEGGTQPQHF. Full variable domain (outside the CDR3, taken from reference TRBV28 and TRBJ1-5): DVKVTQSSRYLVKRTGEKVFLECVQDMDHENMFWYRQDPGLGLRLIYFSYDVKMKEKGDIPEGYSVSREKKERFSLILESASTNQTSMYLCASSLYPGTEGGTQPQHFGDGTRLSIL.

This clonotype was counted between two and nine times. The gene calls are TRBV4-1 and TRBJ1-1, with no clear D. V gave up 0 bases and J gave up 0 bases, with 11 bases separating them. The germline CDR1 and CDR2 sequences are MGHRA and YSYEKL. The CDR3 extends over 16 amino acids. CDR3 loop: CASSQDYRGMNTEAFF. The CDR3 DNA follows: TGCGCCAGCAGCCAAGATTATCGGGGTATGAACACTGAAGCTTTCTTT.

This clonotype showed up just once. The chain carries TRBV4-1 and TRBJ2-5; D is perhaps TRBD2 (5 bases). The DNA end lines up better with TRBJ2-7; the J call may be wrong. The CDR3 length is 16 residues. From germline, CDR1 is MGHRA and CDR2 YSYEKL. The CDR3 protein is CASSQEGSASFCEQYF. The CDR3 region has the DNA TGCGCCAGCAGCCAAGAGGGGAGTGCTTCGTTCTGCGAGCAGTACTTC.

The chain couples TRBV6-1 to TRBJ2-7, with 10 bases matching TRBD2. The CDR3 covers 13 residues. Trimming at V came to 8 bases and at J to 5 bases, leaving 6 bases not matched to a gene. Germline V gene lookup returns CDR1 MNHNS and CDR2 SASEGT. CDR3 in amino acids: CASETSGTNEQYF. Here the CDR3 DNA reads TGTGCCAGCGAAACTAGCGGGACCAACGAGCAGTACTTC.